Following are 22 T cell receptor beta chains from one sample sequenced in a study of blood T cells in healthy people across ages. Together with a sample-barcoded 5' primer, a J-beta primer mix was included in a second PCR lasting roughly 6 to 12 cycles. MiXCR, applied by TCRdb to the 5' RACE reads, yields one record per CDR3 protein. In the table there are 1.5 million to 2 million distinct CDR3 sequences, around 35% of which are singletons. Material: blood. These receptors all come from a woman under 40 in good health.

The chain combines TRBV7-9 with TRBJ1-2; 10 nucleotides align to TRBD1. Per germline, CDR1 SEHNR and CDR2 FQNEAQ (reference sequence). This CDR3 comprises 13 residues. Germline trimming cut 5 bases from V and 10 bases from J; bases unmatched to any gene: 7. The CDR3 loop reads CASSTGTGVVYTF. DNA of the CDR3: TGTGCCAGCAGCACTGGGACAGGGGTTGTCTACACCTTC.

This clonotype was seen a handful of times. The CDR3 protein is CASSSLGQGGETQYF. The CDR3 region has the DNA TGTGCCAGCAGCTCGCTGGGACAGGGCGGAGAGACCCAGTACTTC. V and J are TRBV7-2 and TRBJ2-5; 9 bases match TRBD1. This CDR3 spans 15 amino acids. Germline values: CDR1 SGHTA, CDR2 FQGNSA. The V segment lost 4 bases and the J segment 4 bases; nucleotides outside the gene matches: 7.

The genes are TRBV6-1 and TRBJ2-7; D may match TRBD1 or TRBD2 (8 bases each). Germline CDR1 and CDR2: MNHNS and SASEGT. The CDR3 runs 19 residues. With 6 bases removed from V and 3 bases from J, the gap between germline ends came to 30 bases. This CDR3 is CASSRGGAGGIYLRYEQYF. Written as DNA, the CDR3 is TGTGCCAGCAGCCGGGGGGGGGCAGGGGGCATCTATTTACGCTACGAGCAGTACTTC.

This clonotype was observed a few times. The genes are TRBV4-1 and TRBJ1-4; D is ambiguous. Germline V lookup: CDR1 MGHRA, CDR2 YSYEKL. The CDR3 is 15 residues long. The ends were cut back, 0 bases at V and 3 bases at J, with 8 bases in the middle. CDR3 coding DNA: TGCGCCAGCAGCCAAGATTTAGTTGCTAATGAAAAACTGTTTTTT. Translated, it gives CASSQDLVANEKLFF.

This clonotype was found a few times. V usage is TRBV5-1 and J usage is TRBJ2-1; D is undetermined. Trimming pared 1 base from V and 4 bases from J, leaving 9 bases between. The CDR3 loop spans 14 amino acids. In germline, CDR1 is SGHRS, CDR2 YFSETQ. The CDR3 sequence is CASSLSPNYNEQFF. Written as DNA, the CDR3 is TGCGCCAGCAGCTTGTCCCCCAATTACAATGAGCAGTTCTTC.

This clonotype occurred once. The chain carries TRBV5-1 and TRBJ2-3; D is tentatively TRBD1 or TRBD2 (6 bases each). The CDR3 is made up of 17 amino acids. Germline loops: CDR1 SGHRS, CDR2 YFSETQ. Trimming removed 4 bases from V and 1 base from J, with 19 bases in between. DNA of the CDR3: TGCGCCAGCAGCCCGGGGGCCTCTAGAGGGGGCACAGATACGCAGTATTTT. Residues: CASSPGASRGGTDTQYF. The full variable domain, its missing parts supplied by reference TRBV5-1 and TRBJ2-3, is KAGVTQTPRYLIKTRGQQVTLSCSPISGHRSVSWYQQTPGQGLQFLFEYFSETQRNKGNFPGRFSGRQFSNSRSEMNVSTLELGDSALYLCASSPGASRGGTDTQYFGPGTRLTVL.

The chain joins TRBV5-5 to TRBJ2-7; 12 nucleotides match TRBD2. V was clipped by 2 bases and J by 7 bases; unmatched bases: 10. The CDR3 is 16 amino acids. CDR1 is SGHKS, CDR2 YYEKEE, per germline (reference sequence). The CDR3 reads CASSLELAGGSREQYF. CDR3 bases: TGTGCCAGCAGCTTAGAGCTAGCGGGGGGGTCTCGGGAGCAGTACTTC.

This chain connects TRBV20-1 to TRBJ2-5, with 7 bases identical to TRBD2. The CDR3 has 16 residues. Germline-derived CDR1 and CDR2 are DFQATT and SNEGSKA (reference sequence). V shed 7 bases, J shed 5 bases, and the junction held 19 bases outside the gene matches. Here the CDR3 reads CSVPLSGKAGSETQYF. CDR3 nucleotide sequence: TGCAGTGTTCCCCTCTCCGGGAAAGCGGGGTCGGAGACCCAGTACTTC.

This chain uses TRBV7-2 with TRBJ2-5, with TRBD2 matching 8 bases. Germline CDR1 is SGHTA and CDR2 is FQGNSA. The CDR3 is 15 amino acids. Germline trimming cut 3 bases from V and 4 bases from J; bases unmatched to any gene: 7. CDR3 nucleotides: TGTGCCAGCAGCTTCGGGGGGGCTTTTGGAGAGACCCAGTACTTC. This translates into CASSFGGAFGETQYF.

The V and J genes are TRBV5-1 and TRBJ2-3; no clear D. Germline CDR1 and CDR2: SGHRS and YFSETQ. V dropped 4 bases and J dropped 2 bases, with 8 bases sitting between them. This CDR3 is built from 13 residues. As DNA, the CDR3 is TGCGCCAGCAGCGTGAGAGACACAGATACGCAGTATTTT. Translated, it gives CASSVRDTDTQYF.

This sequence joins TRBV7-3 and TRBJ2-1; TRBD2 agrees at 8 bases. Trimming took 2 bases from V and 6 from J; bases not matched to a gene: 3. CDR1 SGHTA and CDR2 FQGTGA come from the germline V gene. This CDR3 spans 14 amino acids. CDR3 coding DNA: TGTGCCAGCAGCTTAGACGGGAGGGCCAATGAGCAGTTCTTC. Protein sequence: CASSLDGRANEQFF.

This chain links TRBV4-2 with TRBJ1-2; 7 bases are shared with TRBD1. J was trimmed by 6 bases and V by 3 bases; bases with no gene match: 7. The CDR3 is 14 amino acids. Germline V gene data show CDR1 as LGHNA and CDR2 as YNFKEQ. The CDR3 sequence is CASSHVEGADGYTF. CDR3 nucleotide sequence: TGTGCCAGCAGCCACGTGGAGGGGGCAGATGGCTACACCTTC.

This clonotype has a count of ten or more. The chain joins TRBV5-1 to TRBJ2-1; D gene uncertain. Per germline, CDR1 SGHRS and CDR2 YFSETQ. V lost 7 bases to trimming and J lost 0 bases, with 11 bases between them. The length of the CDR3 is 14 residues. The CDR3 DNA is TGCGCCAGCTTGGCGGATAGCTCCTACAATGAGCAGTTCTTC. Translated: CASLADSSYNEQFF.

This chain joins TRBV11-2 and TRBJ1-4, with 9 bases that match TRBD1. Per germline, CDR1 SGHAT and CDR2 FQNNGV. J lost 8 bases, V lost 2 bases, and 6 bases had no gene match. The CDR3 sequence is 15 residues long. This CDR3 is CASSLRDRDSEKLFF. CDR3 DNA: TGTGCCAGCAGCTTAAGGGACAGGGATTCGGAAAAACTGTTTTTT.

The chain uses TRBV20-1 and TRBJ2-5; D gene ambiguous. With 2 bases removed from V and 1 base from J, the gap between germline ends came to 11 bases. CDR1 and CDR2 (germline): DFQATT, SNEGSKA (reference sequence). The CDR3 contains 14 residues. This CDR3 reads CSARMALSQETQYF. DNA for the CDR3: TGCAGTGCTAGAATGGCCCTAAGCCAAGAGACCCAGTACTTC.

In this sample, this clonotype turned up a few times. V usage is TRBV19 and J usage is TRBJ1-2; D remains unclear. CDR3 length: 15 amino acids. V lost 6 bases and J lost 2, with 16 bases in between. Germline V lookup: CDR1 LNHDA, CDR2 SQIVND (reference sequence). The CDR3 DNA reads TGTGCCAGTAGGGCCGCCCGGACGGAGAACTATGGCTACACCTTC. This translates into CASRAARTENYGYTF.

The chain links TRBV4-1 to TRBJ2-5; no clear D. The V end was cut by 2 bases, the J end by 1 base, with 14 bases between. Per the germline V gene, CDR1 is MGHRA and CDR2 is YSYEKL. The CDR3 is 16 amino acids. CDR3 region: CASSQYLGGIQETQYF. The CDR3 nucleotides are TGCGCCAGCAGCCAATACTTGGGCGGTATCCAAGAGACCCAGTACTTC.

This clonotype was seen repeatedly, ten times or more. The chain is built from TRBV20-1 and TRBJ1-2; D is unclear. Germline values: CDR1 DFQATT, CDR2 SNEGSKA (reference sequence). The CDR3 spans 12 residues. Trimming left V 1 base short and J 8 bases short, with 11 bases between. The CDR3 is CSARAQARGYTF. The CDR3 DNA is TGCAGTGCTAGAGCGCAGGCCAGGGGCTACACCTTC.

The chain employs TRBV6-5 and TRBJ2-7; D gene unclear. This CDR3 is 14 amino acids long. V dropped 6 bases and J dropped 2 bases, with 14 bases sitting between them. The V gene's germline CDR1 is MNHEY and CDR2 SVGAGI. The CDR3 DNA follows: TGTGCCAGCAGGGGAAGGACCCTGGCCTACGAGCAGTACTTC. Its translation: CASRGRTLAYEQYF.

This clonotype came up a few times. V is TRBV20-1 and J is TRBJ2-1; the match to TRBD2 covers 7 bases. The CDR3 runs to 15 residues. The germline CDR1 and CDR2 sequences are DFQATT and SNEGSKA (reference sequence). V lost 0 bases and J lost 9; bases outside the gene matches: 11. CDR3 sequence reads: CSARDPRTRAIEQFF. The CDR3, as DNA: TGCAGTGCTAGAGATCCCAGGACTAGAGCTATTGAGCAGTTCTTC.

The chain links TRBV28 to TRBJ2-4; 9 bases line up with TRBD1. The end of the DNA fits TRBJ2-7 better, so the J call may be wrong. The CDR3 has 15 residues. Germline assignment: CDR1 MDHEN and CDR2 SYDVKM. CDR3 sequence: CASTQGALGSDEQYF. The CDR3 nucleotides are TGTGCCAGCACACAGGGGGCTTTGGGGTCCGACGAGCAGTACTTC.

V usage is TRBV3-1 and J usage is TRBJ2-4; D perhaps matches TRBD1 (5 bases). The CDR3 extends over 12 amino acids. V lost 4 bases to trimming and J lost 12 bases, with 13 bases between them. The germline gives CDR1 LGHDT, CDR2 YNNKEL (reference sequence). CDR3 nucleotide sequence: TGTGCCAGCAGCCGGATGGGGCAGGCTCAGTACTTC. Its translation is CASSRMGQAQYF.